The 8 T cell receptor beta chains given below trace back to one sample, sequenced in a study of cytomegalovirus exposure and HLA in healthy donors. The PCR had 60 Vbeta and 13 Jbeta primers. The repertoire was sequenced with immunoSEQ multiplex PCR; TCRdb's copy has only in-frame clones and lacks some. The data contain some 130,000 clones, over 60% of them seen just once; the ten biggest clones take up 2%. The specimen sequenced was PBMCs. These TCRs come from a man aged 18-30 years in good health and CMV-seronegative.

The chain joins TRBV2 to TRBJ2-3, with TRBD2 as a possible D gene (5 bases). V was pared by 8 bases and J by 4 bases, with 19 bases between. CDR3 length: 15 amino acids. Per germline, CDR1 SNHLY and CDR2 FYNNEI. CDR3 nucleotide sequence: TGTGCCAGCCTCCTCGGGTCTTCGCGGGCAGATACGCAGTATTTT. Translated, it gives CASLLGSSRADTQYF.

V is TRBV4-1 and J is TRBJ1-1; no definite D call. The CDR3 extends over 14 amino acids. Deletions cut 1 base from V and 2 bases from J, with 8 bases between. Germline CDR1 is MGHRA and CDR2 is YSYEKL. In DNA form, the CDR3 reads TGCGCCAGCAGCCAAGTTGTCAGAAACACTGAAGCTTTCTTT. Translating gives CASSQVVRNTEAFF.

V and J are TRBV4-2 and TRBJ2-3; TRBD2 agrees at 8 bases. The CDR3 runs 16 residues. J gave up 5 bases and V 1 base, and 8 bases lay outside the gene matches. CDR1 is LGHNA, CDR2 YNFKEQ, per germline. CDR3 sequence (DNA): TGTGCCAGCAGCCAAGGGTCGGGAGGGCCGGGAGATACGCAGTATTTT. Its translation is CASSQGSGGPGDTQYF.

The chain joins TRBV28 to TRBJ2-7; a possible D gene is TRBD1 (5 bases). With 6 bases removed from V and 7 bases from J, the gap between germline ends came to 10 bases. The CDR3 consists of 11 residues. From germline, CDR1 is MDHEN and CDR2 SYDVKM. CDR3 DNA sequence: TGTGCCAGCAGGTCCTCAGGGGAGCAGTACTTC. Protein: CASRSSGEQYF.

The chain recombines TRBV6-1 with TRBJ1-3; D unresolved. Per germline, CDR1 MNHNS and CDR2 SASEGT. CDR3 size: 14 residues. V lost 5 bases and J lost 0, with 8 bases in between. For the CDR3, the DNA is TGTGCCAGCAGTTCCGGAGCCTCTGGAAACACCATATATTTT. It specifies CASSSGASGNTIYF.

The rearrangement links TRBV6-5 to TRBJ1-5; D is possibly TRBD1 (6 bases). V lost 6 bases and J lost 11, with 17 bases in between. This CDR3 region has 13 residues. Germline lookup yields CDR1 MNHEY and CDR2 SVGAGI. The CDR3: CASSRDRGQAQHF. Here the CDR3 DNA reads TGTGCCAGCAGCAGGGACCGGGGACAAGCCCAGCATTTT.

This chain uses TRBV5-6 with TRBJ1-5; D possibly corresponds to TRBD1 (6 bases). This CDR3 is 15 amino acids long. Germline V lookup: CDR1 SGHDT, CDR2 YYEEEE. V was pared by 2 bases and J by 7 bases, with 16 bases between. The CDR3 DNA follows: TGTGCCAGCAGCTTTGGCAGGGGAGCAGGACAGCCCCAGCATTTT. As protein: CASSFGRGAGQPQHF.

The rearrangement uses TRBV4-2 and TRBJ2-5, with 14 positions matching TRBD2. CDR1 is LGHNA, CDR2 YNFKEQ, per germline. J lost 1 base, V lost 2 bases, and 12 bases had no gene match. CDR3 length: 20 amino acids. CDR3 sequence reads: CASSQFPAGLAGASQETQYF. The CDR3 nucleotides read TGTGCCAGCAGCCAATTCCCGGCGGGACTAGCGGGAGCCAGCCAAGAGACCCAGTACTTC.